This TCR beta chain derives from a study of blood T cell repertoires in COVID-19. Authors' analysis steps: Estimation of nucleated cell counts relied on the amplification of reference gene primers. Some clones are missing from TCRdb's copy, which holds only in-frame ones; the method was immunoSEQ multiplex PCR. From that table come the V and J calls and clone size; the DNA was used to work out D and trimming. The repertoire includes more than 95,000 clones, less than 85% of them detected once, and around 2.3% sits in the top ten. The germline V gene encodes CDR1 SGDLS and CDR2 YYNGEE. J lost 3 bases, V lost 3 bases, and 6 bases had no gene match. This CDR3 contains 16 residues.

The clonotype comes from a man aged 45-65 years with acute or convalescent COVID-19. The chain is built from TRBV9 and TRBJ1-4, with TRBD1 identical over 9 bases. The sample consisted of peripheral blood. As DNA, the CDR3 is TGTGCCAGCAGCGGAGGACAGGGGACTTCTAATGAAAAACTGTTTTTT. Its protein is CASSGGQGTSNEKLFF.